This TCR beta chain was profiled in a study of patients and donors after allogeneic stem cell transplantation. This clonotype was detected many times. TCRdb itself ran the RT-PCR reads through MiXCR, one entry per CDR3 protein. Of 50,000 to 60,000 distinct CDR3 sequences in the sample, 10% to 15% were seen once. Deletions cut 1 base from V and 2 bases from J, with 18 bases between. This CDR3 comprises 18 residues. Germline V gene sequence: CDR1 LGHNA, CDR2 YNFKEQ. Sequencing used blood, either unsorted or a sorted T cell fraction (not recorded which). V is TRBV4-2 and J is TRBJ1-5, with D possibly being TRBD1 (5 bases). The receptor was derived from a human donor who was either an allogeneic HSCT recipient or a stem cell or donor lymphocyte infusion donor (not recorded which). It is not recorded whose cells these are; they may come from a transplant donor. CDR3 bases: TGTGCCAGCAGCCAAGCGATGGGGGGAAGCGTTGGCAATCAGCCCCAGCATTTT. Translation gives CASSQAMGGSVGNQPQHF.